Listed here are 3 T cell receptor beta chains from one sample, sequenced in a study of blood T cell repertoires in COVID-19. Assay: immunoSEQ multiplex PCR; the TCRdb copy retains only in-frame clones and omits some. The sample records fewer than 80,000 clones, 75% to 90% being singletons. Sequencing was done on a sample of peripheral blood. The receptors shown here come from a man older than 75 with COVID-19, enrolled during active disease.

CDR3 nucleotide sequence: TGTGCCAGCAGCTTAACTACACCCTACCACTATAATTCACCCCTCCACTTT. Translation: CASSLTTPYHYNSPLHF. V usage is TRBV11-3 and J usage is TRBJ1-6; D gene unclear. Per the germline V gene, CDR1 is SGHNT and CDR2 is YENEEA. This CDR3 comprises 17 residues. Trimming took off 2 bases at V and 3 bases at J, with 14 bases between the two ends.

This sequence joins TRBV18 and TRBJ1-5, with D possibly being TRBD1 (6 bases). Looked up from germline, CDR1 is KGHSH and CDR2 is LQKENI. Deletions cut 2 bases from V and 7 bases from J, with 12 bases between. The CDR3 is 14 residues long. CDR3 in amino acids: CASSPGDRFQPQHF. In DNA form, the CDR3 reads TGTGCCAGCTCACCAGGTGACAGGTTCCAGCCCCAGCATTTT. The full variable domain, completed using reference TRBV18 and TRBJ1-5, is NAGVMQNPRHLVRRRGQEARLRCSPMKGHSHVYWYRQLPEEGLKFMVYLQKENIIDESGMPKERFSAEFPKEGPSILRIQQVVRGDSAAYFCASSPGDRFQPQHFGDGTRLSIL.

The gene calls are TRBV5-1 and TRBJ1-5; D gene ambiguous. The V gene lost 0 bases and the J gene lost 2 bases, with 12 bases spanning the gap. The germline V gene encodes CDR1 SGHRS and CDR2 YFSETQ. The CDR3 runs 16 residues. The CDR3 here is CASSLEPPSGNQPQHF. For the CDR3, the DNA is TGCGCCAGCAGCTTGGAACCACCCTCGGGCAATCAGCCCCAGCATTTT.